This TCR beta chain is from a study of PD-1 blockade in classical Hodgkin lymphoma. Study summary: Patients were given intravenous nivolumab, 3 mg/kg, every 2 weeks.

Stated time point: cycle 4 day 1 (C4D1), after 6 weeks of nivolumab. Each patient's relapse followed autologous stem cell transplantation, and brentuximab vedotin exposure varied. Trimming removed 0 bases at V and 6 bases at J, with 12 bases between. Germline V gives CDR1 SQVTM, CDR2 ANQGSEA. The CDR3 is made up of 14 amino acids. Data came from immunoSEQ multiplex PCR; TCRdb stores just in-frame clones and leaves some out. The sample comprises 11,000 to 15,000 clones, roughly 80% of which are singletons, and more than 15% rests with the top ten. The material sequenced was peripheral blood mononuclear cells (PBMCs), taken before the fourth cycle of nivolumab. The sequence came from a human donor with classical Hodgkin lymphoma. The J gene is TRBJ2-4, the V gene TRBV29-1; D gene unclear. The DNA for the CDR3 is TGCAGCGTTGAAGATCCCCGCAGGCGAAACATTCAGTACTTC. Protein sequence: CSVEDPRRRNIQYF.